These 17 T cell receptor beta chains were sequenced from one sample in a study of vaccination and CD4 T cells after COVID-19. The Oncomine TCR Beta short-read assay sequenced DNA from cultured CD4+ T cells. TCRdb fed the PCR reads into MiXCR, producing one record per CDR3 protein. The data hold approximately 12,000 distinct CDR3 sequences, with around a third observed a single time. Which antigens these TCRs recognize remains unknown. Treatment here: approximately 11-day PBMC culture with coronavirus spike peptide pools or control peptides (ViraFEST assay). This sample comprised CD4+ T cells from blood, cultured in vitro, obtained after SARS-CoV-2 vaccination. These receptors came from a human donor who had recovered from COVID-19.

This clonotype showed up just a few times. The rearrangement joins TRBV12-2 to TRBJ2-3; the table assigns TRBD2, which was not confirmed against the DNA. TRBV12-2 is tagged as a pseudogene. This CDR3 has 15 amino acids. The CDR3 here is CASRPTSGSTDTQYF. CDR3 nucleotides: TGTGCAAGTCGACCGACTAGCGGGAGCACAGATACGCAGTATTTT.

The rearrangement links TRBV6-1 to TRBJ2-7; 9 bases map to TRBD1. Germline trimming cut 4 bases from V and 6 bases from J; bases unmatched to any gene: 7. The CDR3 loop spans 14 amino acids. Germline CDR1 is MNHNS and CDR2 is SASEGT. CDR3 bases: TGTGCCAGCAGTGCAGGGACAGGGAAAGGCGAGCAGTACTTC. Translation: CASSAGTGKGEQYF.

This clonotype was recorded a few times. J is TRBJ2-3 and V is TRBV29-1; either TRBD1 or TRBD2 may fit D (5 bases each). Trimming shortened V by 7 bases and J by 4 bases, and 21 bases separated the two germline ends. This CDR3 has 15 amino acids. Germline V lookup: CDR1 SQVTM, CDR2 ANQGSEA. In DNA, the CDR3 is TGCAGCGGTCGAGGGCAGGGTCTGGGGGCAGATACGCAGTATTTT. This encodes CSGRGQGLGADTQYF.

This clonotype was picked up a small number of times. The gene calls are TRBV6-1 and TRBJ2-3, with D possibly matching TRBD1 (5 bases). The CDR3 sequence is 13 residues long. The germline CDR1 and CDR2 sequences are MNHNS and SASEGT. With 6 bases removed from V and 4 bases from J, the gap between germline ends came to 11 bases. The CDR3 loop is CASRAGIPDTQYF. The CDR3 DNA sequence: TGTGCCAGCAGGGCAGGGATCCCAGATACGCAGTATTTT.

In nucleotides, the CDR3 is TGTGCCAGCATGGAGGGGGCCGGCTATGGCTACACCTTC. Translating gives CASMEGAGYGYTF. The chain uses TRBV7-9 and TRBJ1-2, with 7 bases identical to TRBD1. Germline V CDR1 and CDR2: SEHNR, FQNEAQ (reference sequence). There are 13 residues in the CDR3. V shed 7 bases, J shed 4 bases, and the junction held 6 bases outside the gene matches.

Remarks on this clonotype: The junction departs from the called germline gene at one end, perhaps through a read error. This sequence joins TRBV14 and TRBJ2-5, with a possible D match to TRBD2 (5 bases). This CDR3 spans 15 amino acids. Germline assignment: CDR1 SGHDN and CDR2 FVKESK. This chain's CDR3 is CASGQPGLGMETQYF. The DNA for the CDR3 is TGTGCCAGCGGCCAACCGGGCCTCGGGATGGAGACCCAGTACTTC. Full variable domain (remainder filled in from reference TRBV14 and TRBJ2-5): EAGVTQFPSHSVIEKGQTVTLRCDPISGHDNLYWYRRVMGKEIKFLLHFVKESKQDESGMPNNRFLAERTGGTYSTLKVQPAELEDSGVYFCASGQPGLGMETQYFGPGTRLLVL.

The gene calls are TRBV25-1 and TRBJ2-5; 9 bases are a match to TRBD2. Germline CDR1 and CDR2: MGHDK and SYGVNS. Germline trimming cut 1 base from V and 3 bases from J; bases unmatched to any gene: 6. The CDR3 totals 16 residues. Here the CDR3 reads CASSELVVAGEETQYF. DNA of the CDR3: TGTGCCAGCAGTGAATTGGTGGTAGCGGGAGAAGAGACCCAGTACTTC.

A remark on this clonotype: A much bigger clone sits one base away, suggesting this may be a read error. The chain uses TRBV12-5 and TRBJ2-7, with 9 bases lining up with TRBD1. The CDR3 runs 16 residues. Germline CDR1 is LGHNT and CDR2 is FRNRAP. The CDR3 protein is CAGGLLLGTGKYEQYF. As DNA, the CDR3 is TGTGCTGGTGGTTTGTTGTTGGGGACAGGGAAATACGAGCAGTACTTC.

V is TRBV20-1 and J is TRBJ1-5, with 7 positions matching TRBD1. This CDR3 region has 15 residues. CDR1 DFQATT and CDR2 SNEGSKA come from the germline V gene (reference sequence). Unmatched junction bases numbered 11, after V lost 0 bases and J lost 9 bases. CDR3 loop: CSARDFTGEGWPQHF. As DNA, the CDR3 is TGCAGTGCTAGAGATTTCACAGGGGAGGGGTGGCCCCAGCATTTT.

The chain links TRBV5-1 to TRBJ2-7; tentative D call: TRBD1 (6 bases). Germline CDR1 SGHRS, CDR2 YFSETQ. The germline V and J ends were trimmed by 10 bases and 4 bases, with 18 bases remaining between them. The length of the CDR3 is 13 residues. The CDR3 spells CAGQQGSEYEQYF. The DNA of the CDR3 is TGCGCCGGTCAACAGGGTTCGGAATACGAGCAGTACTTC.

This clonotype was picked up a small number of times. V and J are TRBV7-9 and TRBJ1-1, with TRBD1 matching 7 bases. Trimming cost V 5 bases and J 4 bases; bases outside gene matches: 7. The CDR3 totals 14 residues. Germline V gene lookup returns CDR1 SEHNR and CDR2 FQNEAQ (reference sequence). The CDR3 DNA reads as TGTGCCAGCAGCCGACAGGGCTATTTCACTGAAGCTTTCTTT. Its protein product is CASSRQGYFTEAFF.

This chain uses TRBV12-3 or TRBV12-4 with TRBJ2-3; 7 bases agree with TRBD2. The CDR3 runs to 15 residues. Unmatched junction bases numbered 5, after V lost 5 bases and J lost 0 bases. The CDR3 nucleotides read TGTGCCAGCAGTCCGGGACTACTTAGCACAGATACGCAGTATTTT. This gives the protein CASSPGLLSTDTQYF.

In this sample, this clonotype is large (0.1 to 1%). The chain employs TRBV27 and TRBJ2-1, with 13 nucleotides matching TRBD2. With V trimmed by 3 bases and J by 3 bases, 5 bases remained unmatched. Germline values: CDR1 MNHEY, CDR2 SMNVEV (reference sequence). The CDR3 is 17 amino acids. The CDR3 protein is CASSLRTSGSRYNEQFF. CDR3 nucleotide sequence: TGTGCCAGCAGTTTGAGGACTAGCGGGAGCCGCTACAATGAGCAGTTCTTC.

This clonotype came up a few times. The chain employs TRBV28 and TRBJ1-5; D unresolved. V dropped 4 bases and J dropped 4 bases, with 11 bases sitting between them. The CDR3 runs 14 residues. Germline-derived CDR1 and CDR2 are MDHEN and SYDVKM. CDR3 DNA sequence: TGTGCCAGCAGTTGGATCCCCCCAAATCAGCCCCAGCATTTT. Its translation is CASSWIPPNQPQHF.

This chain links TRBV6-2 or TRBV6-3 with TRBJ2-6; D is ambiguous. Germline V gene data show CDR1 as MNHEY and CDR2 as SVGEGT. Trimming shortened V by 4 bases and J by 0 bases, and 7 bases separated the two germline ends. CDR3 length equals 15 residues. For the CDR3, the DNA is TGTGCCAGCAGTTTGTTCGACTCTGGGGCCAACGTCCTGACTTTC. This encodes CASSLFDSGANVLTF.

This clonotype was picked up a small number of times. The V and J genes are TRBV10-1 and TRBJ1-1; no clear D gene. CDR1 is WNHNN, CDR2 SYGVQD, per germline (reference sequence). The CDR3 runs to 13 residues. The ends were cut back, 0 bases at V and 6 bases at J, with 8 bases in the middle. CDR3 DNA sequence: TGCGCCAGCAGTGAGTCGACCGTGCCTGAAGCTTTCTTT. This gives the protein CASSESTVPEAFF.

CDR3 region: CASEGDLVSYEQYF. CDR3 coding DNA: TGTGCCAGCGAAGGAGACTTAGTCTCCTACGAGCAGTACTTC. The chain recombines TRBV7-2 with TRBJ2-7; D is unclear. The germline V and J ends were trimmed by 8 bases and 0 bases, with 14 bases remaining between them. Per the germline V gene, CDR1 is SGHTA and CDR2 is FQGNSA. The CDR3 length is 14 residues.